What follows are 23 T cell receptor beta chains derived from one specimen sequenced in a study of T-cell reconstitution after alpha-beta-depleted transplantation in children. Construction of the TCRbeta library involved unique molecular identifiers. TCRdb re-called the PCR reads through MiXCR, storing one row per CDR3 protein. Found here are 65,000 to 85,000 distinct CDR3 sequences, roughly a tenth of them singletons; the top ten hold less than 15%. This specimen was PBMCs, taken before TCRalphabeta/CD19-depleted stem cell transplant. Receptor source: a boy aged 5-17 years with acute myeloid leukemia, due to receive a stem cell transplant.

This clonotype was seen at least ten times. This chain uses TRBV12-3 or TRBV12-4 with TRBJ2-3, with a weak D call TRBD1 (5 bases). The ends were cut back, 3 bases at V and 4 bases at J, with 11 bases in the middle. This CDR3 comprises 14 residues. The CDR3 coding sequence is TGTGCCAGCAGTTTCGGCAGGGCTGCAGATACGCAGTATTTT. This codes for CASSFGRAADTQYF.

In this sample, this clonotype turned up many times. The gene calls are TRBV30 and TRBJ2-2; 7 bases match TRBD1. V shed 6 bases and J 0 bases; nucleotides not matched to a gene: 4. CDR3 length: 14 amino acids. Germline CDR1 GTSNPN, CDR2 SVGIG (reference sequence). The DNA for the CDR3 is TGTGCCTGCGTAGACAGGGCGAACACCGGGGAGCTGTTTTTT. Protein sequence: CACVDRANTGELFF. Full variable domain (missing parts from reference TRBV30 and TRBJ2-2): SQTIHQWPATLVQPVGSPLSLECTVEGTSNPNLYWYRQAAGRGLQLLFYSVGIGQISSEVPQNLSASRPQDRQFILSSKKLLLSDSGFYLCACVDRANTGELFFGEGSRLTVL.

There are many counts of this clonotype. This chain connects TRBV12-3 or TRBV12-4 to TRBJ2-3; D remains ambiguous. Deletions cut 6 bases from V and 1 base from J, with 5 bases between. This CDR3 has 12 amino acids. The CDR3 region is CASSPRTDTQYF. In DNA, the CDR3 is TGTGCCAGCAGCCCGCGCACAGATACGCAGTATTTT.

This clonotype occurred many times. V is TRBV5-1 and J is TRBJ2-1; a possible D gene is TRBD1 (6 bases). The germline V gene has CDR1 SGHRS and CDR2 YFSETQ. There are 13 residues in the CDR3. Trimming shortened V by 1 base and J by 10 bases, and 12 bases separated the two germline ends. The CDR3: CASSLSFQGEQFF. CDR3 coding DNA: TGCGCCAGCAGCTTGAGTTTTCAGGGGGAGCAGTTCTTC.

In this sample, this clonotype turned up many times. The chain couples TRBV7-2 to TRBJ2-3; 8 bases are a match to TRBD2. The CDR3 is 15 residues long. The V segment lost 2 bases and the J segment 4 bases; nucleotides outside the gene matches: 5. Germline CDR1 SGHTA, CDR2 FQGNSA. The CDR3 sequence: CASSLSGLASDTQYF. DNA of the CDR3: TGTGCCAGCAGCTTATCCGGACTAGCTTCAGATACGCAGTATTTT. Looking up the rest from reference TRBV7-2 and TRBJ2-3 gives the full variable domain: GAGVSQSPSNKVTEKGKDVELRCDPISGHTALYWYRQSLGQGLEFLIYFQGNSAPDKSGLPSDRFSAERTGGSVSTLTIQRTQQEDSAVYLCASSLSGLASDTQYFGPGTRLTVL.

This clonotype came up many times. An end of the junction does not agree with germline; a read error may underlie this. The chain recombines TRBV7-2 with TRBJ2-3; D not certain. CDR3 size: 16 residues. Germline V gene data show CDR1 as SGHTA and CDR2 as FQGNSA. CDR3 region: CSSSLGLELSTDTQYF. The CDR3 DNA reads as TGTTCCAGCAGCTTAGGGCTGGAACTTAGCACAGATACGCAGTATTTT.

This clonotype has more than one count but fewer than ten. The chain uses TRBV28 and TRBJ2-1; 12 bases are shared with TRBD2. Germline CDR1 is MDHEN and CDR2 is SYDVKM. Trimming removed 5 bases from V and 1 base from J; junction bases left unmatched: 12. The CDR3 runs 19 residues. CDR3 bases: TGTGCCAGCAGTGGGAATCTTGGGACTAGCGGGTCTTCCTACAATGAGCAGTTCTTC. The encoded protein is CASSGNLGTSGSSYNEQFF.

The chain has TRBV28 and TRBJ1-4; D is perhaps TRBD1 (6 bases). The ends were cut back, 5 bases at V and 7 bases at J, with 17 bases in the middle. The CDR3 sequence is 15 residues long. CDR1 is MDHEN, CDR2 SYDVKM, per germline. The CDR3 reads CASSLTTGISEKLFF. The CDR3 coding sequence is TGTGCCAGCAGTCTGACGACAGGCATAAGTGAAAAACTGTTTTTT.

In this sample, this clonotype turned up many times. The rearrangement joins TRBV20-1 to TRBJ2-3, with 9 bases that match TRBD2. The V gene's germline CDR1 is DFQATT and CDR2 SNEGSKA (reference sequence). This CDR3 is built from 20 residues. Unmatched junction bases numbered 24, after V lost 6 bases and J lost 2 bases. CDR3 coding DNA: TGCAGTGCCTCTACGGGCAGCGGGGGGACACTCCGGATATACACAGATACGCAGTATTTT. Its translation is CSASTGSGGTLRIYTDTQYF.

At least ten counts were recorded for this clonotype. The genes are TRBV12-3 or TRBV12-4 and TRBJ2-3; D is possibly TRBD2 (7 bases). The CDR3 has 15 amino acids. Trimming removed 7 bases from V and 2 bases from J, with 16 bases in between. CDR3 amino acids: CASTLGRGTTDTQYF. The CDR3 DNA reads TGTGCCAGCACCTTAGGGAGGGGGACCACAGATACGCAGTATTTT.

This CDR3 reads CATRWGQGLETQYF. CDR3 DNA: TGTGCCACCCGGTGGGGACAGGGCTTAGAGACCCAGTACTTC. The chain combines TRBV6-1 with TRBJ2-5; 9 nucleotides line up with TRBD1. Germline V lookup: CDR1 MNHNS, CDR2 SASEGT. Unmatched junction bases numbered 10, after V lost 10 bases and J lost 4 bases. The CDR3 has 14 residues.

This clonotype was recorded many times. The genes are TRBV28 and TRBJ2-5; 7 nucleotides align to TRBD1. CDR3 size: 14 residues. With 4 bases clipped from V and 9 bases from J, the junction kept 11 bases outside the gene matches. The germline gives CDR1 MDHEN, CDR2 SYDVKM. The CDR3: CASSWGQSDWSQYF. In nucleotides, the CDR3 is TGTGCCAGCAGTTGGGGACAGTCGGATTGGTCCCAGTACTTC.

This clonotype showed up just a few times. The CDR3 reads CASSPTGPDNEQFF. The CDR3 DNA follows: TGTGCCAGCAGCCCGACAGGGCCCGACAATGAGCAGTTCTTC. The V gene is TRBV7-9, the J gene TRBJ2-1, with 7 bases lining up with TRBD1. This CDR3 contains 14 residues. J gave up 5 bases and V 5 bases, and 6 bases lay outside the gene matches. Germline values: CDR1 SEHNR, CDR2 FQNEAQ (reference sequence).

J is TRBJ2-1 and V is TRBV27; 16 bases are a match to TRBD2. The CDR3 spans 15 residues. V gave up 3 bases and J gave up 9 bases; unmatched junction bases: 2. CDR1 is MNHEY, CDR2 SMNVEV, per germline (reference sequence). In DNA, the CDR3 is TGTGCCAGCAGTTTCGGGACTAGCGGGAGGGTTGAGCAGTTCTTC. This sequence encodes CASSFGTSGRVEQFF.

This clonotype showed up many times. This chain connects TRBV18 to TRBJ2-1; possible D gene TRBD1, 7 bases. The CDR3 has 16 amino acids. CDR1 and CDR2 (germline): KGHSH, LQKENI. V dropped 4 bases and J dropped 2 bases, with 15 bases sitting between them. CDR3 nucleotides: TGTGCCAGCTCACGGGGAGGAGACAGGGCCTACAATGAGCAGTTCTTC. Translation gives CASSRGGDRAYNEQFF.

A note on this clonotype: A much larger clone differs from this one at a single base, so this may be a read error. The missing conserved phenylalanine or tryptophan at the end of this CDR3 makes a read error likely. The chain links TRBV29-1 to TRBJ2-1, with TRBD1 matching 7 bases. After removal of 2 bases from V and 3 bases from J, the junction contained 1 base not matched to a gene. The germline gives CDR1 SQVTM, CDR2 ANQGSEA. This CDR3 is 13 amino acids long. CDR3 nucleotide sequence: TGCAGCGTTGAACCAGGGGGCTACAATGAGCAGTTCTCC. Protein: CSVEPGGYNEQFS.

About this clonotype itself: Being one base from a much bigger clone, this may be a read error. This chain uses TRBV10-3 with TRBJ1-4; 7 positions agree with TRBD1. Trimming at V came to 5 bases and at J to 9 bases, leaving 21 bases not matched to a gene. Germline V CDR1 and CDR2: ENHRY, SYGVKD. The CDR3 runs 18 residues. CDR3 nucleotides: TGTGCCATCAGTTTTTCTACAGGGGTCCCCTTTTATGGAAAAAAACTGTTTTTT. Its translation: CAISFSTGVPFYGKKLFF.

The table lists this clonotype with many counts. The V and J genes are TRBV5-1 and TRBJ1-2; unclear D gene. V was pared by 5 bases and J by 1 base, with 12 bases between. This CDR3 comprises 14 residues. CDR1 is SGHRS, CDR2 YFSETQ, per germline. The CDR3 region has the DNA TGCGCCAGCAGTTCGACGGGGTTTAACTATGGCTACACCTTC. It encodes CASSSTGFNYGYTF.

Ten or more counts support this clonotype. The genes are TRBV7-9 and TRBJ2-7; D unclear. Germline loops: CDR1 SEHNR, CDR2 FQNEAQ (reference sequence). V was pared by 5 bases and J by 2 bases, with 13 bases between. CDR3 length equals 14 residues. The CDR3: CASSPWPLPYEQYF. The CDR3 DNA sequence: TGTGCCAGCAGCCCCTGGCCTCTTCCCTACGAGCAGTACTTC.

This clonotype has ten or more counts. The rearrangement links TRBV3-1 to TRBJ2-1; TRBD2 matches at 9 bases. From germline, CDR1 is LGHDT and CDR2 YNNKEL (reference sequence). The CDR3 sequence is 16 residues long. J gave up 9 bases and V 1 base, and 10 bases lay outside the gene matches. The DNA of the CDR3 is TGTGCCAGCAGCCAAGTGCCTAGCGGGGCCCATAGTGAGCAGTTCTTC. This translates into CASSQVPSGAHSEQFF.

Many counts were recorded for this clonotype. The CDR3, as DNA: TGTGCCAGCGGGGCCTCACGACATCTGGGACAGGGGTCTGGGGAGCTGTTTTTT. Protein sequence: CASGASRHLGQGSGELFF. The chain recombines TRBV6-1 with TRBJ2-2, with 10 bases identical to TRBD1. Germline V gene lookup returns CDR1 MNHNS and CDR2 SASEGT. V lost 8 bases, J lost 8 bases, and 20 bases stayed unmatched. This CDR3 has 18 amino acids.

This clonotype was counted ten times or more. V usage is TRBV11-2 and J usage is TRBJ2-3; 8 bases are shared with TRBD2. The germline CDR1 and CDR2 sequences are SGHAT and FQNNGV. Trimming cost V 5 bases and J 5 bases; bases outside gene matches: 3. This CDR3 has 13 residues. The DNA for the CDR3 is TGTGCCAGCAGCAATAGCGGGAAAGATACGCAGTATTTT. The encoded protein is CASSNSGKDTQYF.

This clonotype was picked up many times. V gene TRBV12-3 or TRBV12-4 combines with J gene TRBJ2-3; either TRBD1 or TRBD2 may supply D (6 bases each). V was pared by 3 bases and J by 0 bases, with 10 bases between. CDR3 length: 15 residues. CDR3 bases: TGTGCCAGCAGTTTGGGGGGCGAAAGCACAGATACGCAGTATTTT. It codes for CASSLGGESTDTQYF.